These 27 T cell receptor beta chains came from one sample sequenced in a study of PD-1 blockade in classical Hodgkin lymphoma. Time point here: cycle 4 day 1 (C4D1), after 6 weeks of nivolumab. Relapse was seen in all patients after autologous stem cell transplantation, and brentuximab vedotin exposure was variable. Sequencing was performed with immunoSEQ multiplex PCR; in TCRdb, only in-frame clones are kept and a portion is missing. The sample lists about 96,000 clones, 90% to 95% occurring once. The starting material was peripheral blood mononuclear cells (PBMCs), obtained before the fourth cycle of nivolumab. All receptors come from a human donor with classical Hodgkin lymphoma.

This clone was observed a single time. The chain links TRBV7-9 to TRBJ2-3; 7 bases are shared with TRBD2. The CDR3 covers 19 residues. The V gene's germline CDR1 is SEHNR and CDR2 FQNEAQ (reference sequence). Trimming removed 6 bases from V and 7 bases from J; junction bases left unmatched: 25. CDR3 bases: TGTGCCAGCAGTCCCCCCGGGACTGCCTCTCCGGGGGGATATTATACGCAGTATTTT. This gives the protein CASSPPGTASPGGYYTQYF. The whole variable domain, remainder taken from reference TRBV7-9 and TRBJ2-3, is DTGVSQNPRHKITKRGQNVTFRCDPISEHNRLYWYRQTLGQGPEFLTYFQNEAQLEKSRLLSDRFSAERPKGSFSTLEIQRTEQGDSAMYLCASSPPGTASPGGYYTQYFGPGTRLTVL.

The rearrangement uses TRBV6-5 and TRBJ1-1; weak D call: TRBD1 (6 bases). The germline V and J ends were trimmed by 5 bases and 1 base, with 11 bases remaining between them. Germline-derived CDR1 and CDR2 are MNHEY and SVGAGI. This CDR3 comprises 14 residues. CDR3 nucleotides: TGTGCCAGCAGTAGGGACACTCGGAACACTGAAGCTTTCTTT. Translated, it gives CASSRDTRNTEAFF.

The chain combines TRBV27 with TRBJ2-5; 8 bases line up with TRBD1. The last part of the DNA fits TRBJ2-7 better; the J call may be wrong. This CDR3 has 18 residues. CDR1 is MNHEY and CDR2 is SMNVEV in the germline V gene (reference sequence). The chain's CDR3 is CASSLSSPGRGLSYEQYF. For the CDR3, the DNA is TGTGCCAGCAGTTTATCATCTCCGGGCAGGGGGCTCTCCTACGAGCAGTACTTC.

This chain connects TRBV2 to TRBJ2-1; 7 bases fit TRBD2. CDR1 is SNHLY and CDR2 is FYNNEI in the germline V gene. The CDR3 is 14 residues long. Germline trimming cut 10 bases from V and 0 bases from J; bases unmatched to any gene: 6. The CDR3 coding sequence is TGTGCCACCGAGACTAGCCGCTCCTACAATGAGCAGTTCTTC. Amino acids: CATETSRSYNEQFF.

The chain links TRBV7-3 to TRBJ2-1; 8 bases are a match to TRBD1. This CDR3 spans 15 amino acids. The V gene's germline CDR1 is SGHTA and CDR2 FQGTGA. V lost 5 bases to trimming and J lost 3 bases; unmatched junction nucleotides: 6. CDR3 protein: CASSTPGTGYNEQFF. CDR3 bases: TGTGCCAGCAGCACGCCCGGGACAGGCTACAATGAGCAGTTCTTC. The full variable domain, completed using reference TRBV7-3 and TRBJ2-1, is GAGVSQTPSNKVTEKGKYVELRCDPISGHTALYWYRQSLGQGPEFLIYFQGTGAADDSGLPNDRFFAVRPEGSVSTLKIQRTERGDSAVYLCASSTPGTGYNEQFFGPGTRLTVL.

V usage is TRBV2 and J usage is TRBJ2-2, with TRBD1 identical over 9 bases. The CDR3 consists of 14 residues. CDR1 and CDR2 (germline): SNHLY, FYNNEI. The trim removed 6 bases at V and 6 bases at J, leaving 5 bases unmatched. The CDR3 sequence: CASRRTGAAGELFF. The CDR3 region has the DNA TGTGCCAGCAGGAGGACAGGGGCGGCCGGGGAGCTGTTTTTT. Drawing the rest from reference TRBV2 and TRBJ2-2, the complete variable domain is EPEVTQTPSHQVTQMGQEVILRCVPISNHLYFYWYRQILGQKVEFLVSFYNNEISEKSEIFDDQFSVERPDGSNFTLKIRSTKLEDSAMYFCASRRTGAAGELFFGEGSRLTVL.

The chain employs TRBV2 and TRBJ2-1; D call uncertain. From germline, CDR1 is SNHLY and CDR2 FYNNEI. V lost 7 bases and J 0 bases, leaving 7 bases between the germline ends. CDR3 length: 13 residues. DNA of the CDR3: TGTGCCAGCAAGTTGGTCTCCTACAATGAGCAGTTCTTC. Protein: CASKLVSYNEQFF.

The chain links TRBV9 to TRBJ2-3; 11 bases line up with TRBD2. Germline V gene sequence: CDR1 SGDLS, CDR2 YYNGEE. This CDR3 is built from 16 residues. V shed 3 bases, J shed 5 bases, and the junction held 8 bases outside the gene matches. CDR3 residues: CASSEASGRIGDTQYF. CDR3 sequence (DNA): TGTGCCAGCAGCGAGGCTAGCGGGAGGATTGGAGATACGCAGTATTTT.

The CDR3 DNA reads as TGTGCCTGGAGTGTACTCGGCCTTAGCACAGATACGCAGTATTTT. This sequence encodes CAWSVLGLSTDTQYF. V gene TRBV30 combines with J gene TRBJ2-3, with D uncertain. CDR1 is GTSNPN and CDR2 is SVGIG in the germline V gene (reference sequence). The CDR3 is 15 amino acids. The V end lost 0 bases, the J end lost 0 bases, and 10 bases lay between the germline ends. The entire variable domain, with the rest obtained from reference TRBV30 and TRBJ2-3, is as follows: SQTIHQWPATLVQPVGSPLSLECTVEGTSNPNLYWYRQAAGRGLQLLFYSVGIGQISSEVPQNLSASRPQDRQFILSSKKLLLSDSGFYLCAWSVLGLSTDTQYFGPGTRLTVL.

The chain couples TRBV28 to TRBJ1-4; maybe TRBD1 (5 bases). Trimming removed 3 bases at V and 0 bases at J, with 11 bases between. Per the germline V gene, CDR1 is MDHEN and CDR2 is SYDVKM. This CDR3 has 16 amino acids. The CDR3: CASSFIGAATNEKLFF. CDR3 coding DNA: TGTGCCAGCAGTTTTATTGGGGCCGCAACTAATGAAAAACTGTTTTTT.

The chain recombines TRBV28 with TRBJ2-6; D is unclear. Trimming left V 7 bases short and J 2 bases short, with 9 bases between. Per the germline V gene, CDR1 is MDHEN and CDR2 is SYDVKM. The CDR3 is made up of 14 amino acids. The CDR3 sequence is CASTLVTGANVLTF. CDR3 DNA sequence: TGTGCCAGCACCTTGGTTACTGGGGCCAACGTCCTGACTTTC. Complete variable domain (other parts from reference TRBV28 and TRBJ2-6): DVKVTQSSRYLVKRTGEKVFLECVQDMDHENMFWYRQDPGLGLRLIYFSYDVKMKEKGDIPEGYSVSREKKERFSLILESASTNQTSMYLCASTLVTGANVLTFGAGSRLTVL.

This clone was detected only once. The chain recombines TRBV27 with TRBJ2-4; 9 nucleotides match TRBD1. Germline trimming cut 3 bases from V and 7 bases from J; bases unmatched to any gene: 4. CDR1 MNHEY and CDR2 SMNVEV come from the germline V gene (reference sequence). The CDR3 covers 14 residues. The CDR3 here is CASSFGGQGNIQYF. In DNA form, the CDR3 reads TGTGCCAGCAGTTTTGGGGGACAGGGCAACATTCAGTACTTC.

This chain uses TRBV14 with TRBJ2-7, with D maybe TRBD1 (6 bases). The CDR3 is made up of 20 amino acids. V was shortened by 0 bases and J by 2 bases, with 26 bases between the two germline ends. CDR1 is SGHDN, CDR2 FVKESK, per germline. The CDR3 loop is CASSQDFFSLGTSVTYEQYF. The CDR3 region has the DNA TGTGCCAGCAGCCAAGACTTTTTCTCACTGGGGACATCGGTAACCTACGAGCAGTACTTC.

This clone was picked up one time. The gene calls are TRBV11-2 and TRBJ1-2; D gene ambiguous. The CDR3 runs to 13 residues. Trimming took 5 bases from V and 4 from J, leaving 11 bases between them. Per germline, CDR1 SGHAT and CDR2 FQNNGV. The CDR3 DNA reads as TGTGCCAGCAGCACGCCGGACGGCTATGGCTACACCTTC. Amino acid sequence: CASSTPDGYGYTF. The entire variable domain, with the rest obtained from reference TRBV11-2 and TRBJ1-2, is as follows: EAGVAQSPRYKIIEKRQSVAFWCNPISGHATLYWYQQILGQGPKLLIQFQNNGVVDDSQLPKDRFSAERLKGVDSTLKIQPAKLEDSAVYLCASSTPDGYGYTFGSGTRLTVV.

The genes are TRBV28 and TRBJ2-7, with 9 bases lining up with TRBD2. The CDR3 is 16 residues long. Trimming removed 7 bases from V and 7 bases from J; junction bases left unmatched: 17. Germline loops: CDR1 MDHEN, CDR2 SYDVKM. The CDR3 DNA follows: TGTGCCAGCAACCTAGAAGGGGGAGCGGGAGGTGAAGAGCAGTACTTC. It translates to CASNLEGGAGGEEQYF.

This clone appeared once. The rearrangement links TRBV11-2 to TRBJ2-1, with TRBD1 matching 8 bases. J was trimmed by 5 bases and V by 0 bases; bases with no gene match: 6. This CDR3 spans 16 amino acids. Per germline, CDR1 SGHAT and CDR2 FQNNGV. The CDR3 region is CASSLEDRGPNNEQFF. The CDR3 coding sequence is TGTGCCAGCAGCTTAGAAGACAGGGGTCCCAACAATGAGCAGTTCTTC.

This chain connects TRBV6-5 to TRBJ1-1; no definite D call. CDR3 size: 14 residues. CDR1 is MNHEY and CDR2 is SVGAGI in the germline V gene. Trimming removed 5 bases from V and 1 base from J, with 11 bases in between. The CDR3 reads CASSPNQENTEAFF. In DNA, the CDR3 is TGTGCCAGCAGTCCCAATCAGGAGAACACTGAAGCTTTCTTT.

The V call is TRBV2, the J call TRBJ2-7; TRBD1 or TRBD2 may be the D gene (5 bases each). Per the germline V gene, CDR1 is SNHLY and CDR2 is FYNNEI. The CDR3 loop spans 15 amino acids. V dropped 8 bases and J dropped 0 bases, with 17 bases sitting between them. The CDR3 DNA follows: TGTGCCAGCGGGGTCCGGGACGGAAGCTCCTACGAGCAGTACTTC. Protein sequence: CASGVRDGSSYEQYF.

The chain uses TRBV18 and TRBJ2-1; tentatively, D is TRBD2 (6 bases). The CDR3 spans 17 residues. V was clipped by 1 base and J by 5 bases, with 18 bases between them. Germline CDR1 reads KGHSH; CDR2 reads LQKENI. The CDR3 bases are TGTGCCAGCTCACCACAACTAGCAGGATCCCCCGACAATGAGCAGTTCTTC. Protein: CASSPQLAGSPDNEQFF.

V and J are TRBV5-1 and TRBJ2-3, with 13 bases identical to TRBD2. The trim removed 0 bases at V and 3 bases at J, leaving 1 base unmatched. Germline V lookup: CDR1 SGHRS, CDR2 YFSETQ. The CDR3 extends over 16 amino acids. CDR3 sequence reads: CASSLGGLAGTDTQYF. CDR3 nucleotide sequence: TGCGCCAGCAGCTTGGGGGGACTAGCGGGAACAGATACGCAGTATTTT.

The chain is built from TRBV18 and TRBJ2-3; weak D call: TRBD2 (6 bases). The germline V gene has CDR1 KGHSH and CDR2 LQKENI. The CDR3 has 16 residues. V was shortened by 0 bases and J by 8 bases, with 18 bases between the two germline ends. The CDR3 sequence: CASSPPIGDSRGTQYF. The CDR3 DNA sequence: TGTGCCAGCTCACCACCGATAGGGGACTCCCGGGGTACGCAGTATTTT. The complete variable domain, with remaining parts taken from reference TRBV18 and TRBJ2-3, reads NAGVMQNPRHLVRRRGQEARLRCSPMKGHSHVYWYRQLPEEGLKFMVYLQKENIIDESGMPKERFSAEFPKEGPSILRIQQVVRGDSAAYFCASSPPIGDSRGTQYFGPGTRLTVL.

This chain joins TRBV10-3 and TRBJ2-1; D unclear. V lost 3 bases and J 7 bases, leaving 7 bases between the germline ends. The CDR3 length is 12 residues. CDR1 is ENHRY and CDR2 is SYGVKD in the germline V gene. CDR3 nucleotides: TGTGCCATCAGTGACCTCAAAAATGAGCAGTTCTTC. It translates to CAISDLKNEQFF.

The J gene is TRBJ2-2, the V gene TRBV30; D gene uncertain. V was trimmed by 4 bases and J by 1 base, leaving 7 bases between them. The germline V gene encodes CDR1 GTSNPN and CDR2 SVGIG (reference sequence). CDR3 length: 13 residues. The DNA for the CDR3 is TGTGCCTGGACGACGCAGAACACCGGGGAGCTGTTTTTT. It translates to CAWTTQNTGELFF.

The gene calls are TRBV19 and TRBJ2-7; D might be TRBD2 (6 bases). V lost 6 bases and J 0 bases, leaving 15 bases between the germline ends. The CDR3 covers 15 residues. Germline V gene lookup returns CDR1 LNHDA and CDR2 SQIVND (reference sequence). CDR3 nucleotides: TGTGCCAGTAGAAACCGGGACTCAAGCTCCTACGAGCAGTACTTC. This sequence encodes CASRNRDSSSYEQYF. The whole variable domain, filled in from reference TRBV19 and TRBJ2-7, reads DGGITQSPKYLFRKEGQNVTLSCEQNLNHDAMYWYRQDPGQGLRLIYYSQIVNDFQKGDIAEGYSVSREKKESFPLTVTSAQKNPTAFYLCASRNRDSSSYEQYFGPGTRLTVT.

This chain connects TRBV11-2 to TRBJ1-2; TRBD1 is a possible D gene (6 bases). V was clipped by 6 bases and J by 4 bases, with 9 bases between them. Germline V lookup: CDR1 SGHAT, CDR2 FQNNGV. The CDR3 totals 12 residues. CDR3 coding DNA: TGTGCCAGCAGGTCGGACAGCTATGGCTACACCTTC. Its protein product is CASRSDSYGYTF.

The rearrangement uses TRBV28 and TRBJ2-5; D unclear. This CDR3 comprises 17 residues. Trimming removed 1 base at V and 0 bases at J, with 15 bases between. Germline values: CDR1 MDHEN, CDR2 SYDVKM. CDR3 region: CASSLYLFRRDQETQYF. For the CDR3, the DNA is TGTGCCAGCAGTTTATATTTGTTCCGTAGGGACCAAGAGACCCAGTACTTC.

This chain links TRBV5-1 with TRBJ1-2; D gene ambiguous. The CDR3 covers 12 residues. Germline V gives CDR1 SGHRS, CDR2 YFSETQ. V was clipped by 0 bases and J by 9 bases, with 9 bases between them. DNA of the CDR3: TGCGCCAGCAGCTTGGAAGGCAGCCGCTACACCTTC. Its protein is CASSLEGSRYTF.